The T cell receptor beta chain under discussion was sequenced for a study of T cells in Graves' hyperthyroidism and ophthalmopathy. Diagnostic decisions used clinical symptoms, serum thyroxine and TRAb, thyroid ultrasound and orbital computed tomography. PBMCs were derived from more than 8 ml fresh peripheral blood. General study points: A median about 6.5 months before onset, the model predicted ophthalmopathy. The blood repertoire included most of the expanded thyroid clonotypes above 0.001.

The CDR3 totals 13 residues. Germline CDR1 and CDR2: SGHRS and YFSETQ. What was amplified from RNA transcripts were TCR beta CDR3 regions. HTBI primers drove first-round RT-PCR of the TCR CDR3. TCRdb reanalysed the multiplex PCR reads using MiXCR and keeps one entry per CDR3 protein. The sample lists fewer than 650,000 distinct CDR3 sequences, approximately 15% occurring once. With regard to this clonotype: Its antigen is unknown. A junction end diverges from the germline sequence, so it may reflect a read error.

The chain couples TRBV5-1 to TRBJ2-7, with unresolved D. Sequencing input: blood. The sequence came from a woman aged 25 to 39 with Graves' hyperthyroidism that later progressed to Graves' ophthalmopathy. The CDR3 reads CASSLSPGYEQYF. The CDR3 DNA sequence: TGTGCCAGCAGCTTGAGTCCGGGTTACGAGCAGTACTTC. The entire variable domain, with the rest obtained from reference TRBV5-1 and TRBJ2-7, is as follows: KAGVTQTPRYLIKTRGQQVTLSCSPISGHRSVSWYQQTPGQGLQFLFEYFSETQRNKGNFPGRFSGRQFSNSRSEMNVSTLELGDSALYLCASSLSPGYEQYFGPGTRLTVT.